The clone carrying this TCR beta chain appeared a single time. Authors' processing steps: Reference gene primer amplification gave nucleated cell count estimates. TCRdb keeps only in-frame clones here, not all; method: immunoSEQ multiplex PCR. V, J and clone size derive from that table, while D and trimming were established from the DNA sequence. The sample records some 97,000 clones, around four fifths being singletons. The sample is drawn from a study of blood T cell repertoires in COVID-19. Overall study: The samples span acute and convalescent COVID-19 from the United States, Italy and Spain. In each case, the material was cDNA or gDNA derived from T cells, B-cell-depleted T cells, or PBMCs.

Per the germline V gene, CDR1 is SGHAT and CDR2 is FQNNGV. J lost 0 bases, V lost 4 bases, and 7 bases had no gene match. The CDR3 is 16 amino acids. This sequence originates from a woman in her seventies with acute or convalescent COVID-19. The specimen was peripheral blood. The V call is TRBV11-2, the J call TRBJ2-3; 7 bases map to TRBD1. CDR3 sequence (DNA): TGTGCCAGCAGCTCCCGATGGGGACAGAGCACAGATACGCAGTATTTT. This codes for CASSSRWGQSTDTQYF.